This is a list of T cell receptor beta chains from one sample in a study of cytomegalovirus exposure and HLA in healthy donors. Produced via immunoSEQ multiplex PCR; TCRdb's table is partial and in-frame only. The repertoire holds more than 130,000 clones, with approximately 86% as singletons. Sequenced: PBMCs. The source of these receptors is a woman under 30 in good health and CMV-seropositive. Both conserved end residues are part of each CDR3. Each record gives: clone size, D gene, CDR3 length, V gene, J gene, CDR3 protein, CDR3 DNA. A D gene is named only where the DNA matches it firmly. Expanded clones get a size class; other rows say once, few or many, or leave the size out.

.,.,13,TRBV6-1,TRBJ1-1,CASSGGGYTEAFF,TGTGCCAGCAGTGGAGGAGGGTACACTGAAGCTTTCTTT
.,.,16,TRBV27,TRBJ1-1,CASSLSRGRRNTEAFF,TGTGCCAGCAGTTTAAGTCGGGGGAGAAGGAACACTGAAGCTTTCTTT
.,TRBD2,12,TRBV7-9,TRBJ2-1,CANQRESNEQFF,TGTGCCAATCAGCGGGAATCCAATGAGCAGTTCTTC
.,.,14,TRBV18,TRBJ1-2,CASSPGSRNYGYTF,TGTGCCAGCTCACCAGGTTCGAGAAACTATGGCTACACCTTC
.,TRBD2,17,TRBV6-4,TRBJ2-3,CASSDPTERGGTDTQYF,TGTGCCAGCAGTGACCCCACGGAGCGGGGTGGCACAGATACGCAGTATTTT
.,TRBD2,15,TRBV4-1,TRBJ2-7,CASSSGILGGRDQYF,TGCGCCAGCAGTTCGGGTATTCTCGGAGGGAGGGACCAGTACTTC
.,.,13,TRBV6-1,TRBJ2-4,CASIRWGENIQYF,TGTGCCAGCATCCGCTGGGGGGAAAACATTCAGTACTTC
few,.,13,TRBV7-3,TRBJ2-3,CASRQGLADTQYF,TGTGCCAGCCGGCAGGGCTTGGCAGATACGCAGTATTTT
.,TRBD1,16,TRBV28,TRBJ1-5,CASSFPGQGLNQPQHF,TGTGCCAGCAGTTTTCCCGGACAGGGCCTAAATCAGCCCCAGCATTTT
once,.,14,TRBV2,TRBJ2-7,CASSPTAFSHEQYF,TGTGCCAGCAGCCCAACCGCATTTAGCCACGAGCAGTACTTC
.,.,14,TRBV7-6,TRBJ1-3,CASSRREEGNTIYF,TGTGCCAGCAGCCGACGGGAGGAGGGAAACACCATATATTTT
.,TRBD1,13,TRBV29-1,TRBJ1-2,CTSMGQGDYGYTF,TGCACCTCCATGGGACAGGGGGACTATGGCTACACCTTC
once,.,15,TRBV6-1,TRBJ2-7,CASSEALTGYYEQYF,TGTGCCAGCAGTGAAGCCCTGACGGGTTACTACGAGCAGTACTTC
.,.,10,TRBV20-1,TRBJ1-2,CSASSTGYTF,TGCAGTGCTTCTAGCACTGGCTACACCTTC
once,TRBD1,15,TRBV5-4,TRBJ1-5,CASSSGQGRNQPQHF,TGTGCCAGCAGTTCCGGACAGGGCCGCAATCAGCCCCAGCATTTT
.,.,14,TRBV7-3,TRBJ2-4,CASSLWGSGSVQYF,TGTGCCAGCAGCTTATGGGGTAGCGGCTCCGTTCAGTACTTC
few,TRBD1,16,TRBV7-9,TRBJ1-6,CASSSRDRGWDSPLHF,TGTGCCAGCAGCTCCAGGGACAGGGGATGGGATTCACCCCTCCACTTT
once,.,15,TRBV6-5,TRBJ2-3,CASSYGGGSTDTQYF,TGTGCCAGCAGTTACGGGGGCGGGAGCACAGATACGCAGTATTTT
once,TRBD1,18,TRBV5-1,TRBJ2-2,CASSRGQVFSSGTGELFF,TGCGCCAGCAGCCGGGGACAGGTTTTTTCATCCGGCACCGGGGAGCTGTTTTTT
once,.,14,TRBV19,TRBJ1-4,CASSLDKINEKLFF,TGTGCCAGTAGTCTGGACAAGATCAATGAAAAACTGTTTTTT
once,TRBD1,13,TRBV5-1,TRBJ2-1,CASKETGSNEQFF,TGCGCCAGCAAAGAGACAGGGTCAAATGAGCAGTTCTTC
.,.,11,TRBV30,TRBJ2-7,CAWSVGGEQYF,TGTGCCTGGAGTGTCGGAGGCGAGCAGTACTTC
once,.,15,TRBV7-8,TRBJ2-5,CASSLVAVLSETQYF,TGTGCCAGCAGCTTAGTCGCGGTTTTAAGCGAGACCCAGTACTTC
few,.,15,TRBV7-9,TRBJ2-1,CASSFVGSEDNEQFF,TGTGCCAGCAGCTTCGTCGGGAGTGAGGACAATGAGCAGTTCTTC
.,TRBD2,16,TRBV7-8,TRBJ2-7,CASRWGLAGYSTEQYF,TGTGCCAGCAGGTGGGGACTAGCGGGCTATTCCACCGAGCAGTACTTC
.,.,15,TRBV4-2,TRBJ1-5,CASSQDGRNNQPQHF,TGTGCCAGCAGCCAAGATGGGAGGAACAATCAGCCCCAGCATTTT
.,.,18,TRBV5-1,TRBJ1-2,CASSRGSRGILTRGGYTF,TGCGCCAGCAGCCGTGGATCCAGGGGAATTCTCACAAGGGGAGGCTACACCTTC
.,TRBD1,14,TRBV9,TRBJ1-5,CASSVDRDNQPQHF,TGTGCCAGCAGCGTCGACAGGGACAATCAGCCCCAGCATTTT
.,.,12,TRBV28,TRBJ1-6,CASRYSNSPLHF,TGTGCCAGCAGGTACAGTAATTCACCCCTCCACTTT
once,.,12,TRBV28,TRBJ2-2,CASRLSTGELFF,TGTGCCAGCAGGCTGAGTACCGGGGAGCTGTTTTTT
.,TRBD1,16,TRBV6-5,TRBJ1-3,CASSYSRDRAGNTIYF,TGTGCCAGCAGTTACTCCCGCGACAGGGCTGGAAACACCATATATTTT
.,.,13,TRBV30,TRBJ1-6,CARTAGQDSPLHF,TGTGCCCGTACGGCAGGCCAGGATTCACCCCTCCACTTT
.,.,14,TRBV11-2,TRBJ2-3,CASSLATYPFTQYF,TGTGCCAGCAGCTTAGCCACTTACCCCTTTACGCAGTATTTT
.,.,15,TRBV2,TRBJ2-5,CASGGSQGRQETQYF,TGTGCCAGCGGAGGGTCACAGGGGCGACAAGAGACCCAGTACTTC
.,TRBD2,14,TRBV6-5,TRBJ2-1,CASSRSGRFNEQFF,TGTGCCAGCAGCCGTAGCGGGAGGTTCAATGAGCAGTTCTTC
few,.,11,TRBV7-9,TRBJ1-5,CASSSGEPQHF,TGTGCCAGCAGCTCGGGGGAGCCCCAGCATTTT
once,TRBD2,17,TRBV18,TRBJ2-5,CASSPSPPSGSTETQYF,TGTGCCAGCTCACCAAGCCCCCCTAGCGGGAGCACGGAGACCCAGTACTTC
.,.,11,TRBV7-9,TRBJ1-2,CASTPGSGYTF,TGTGCCAGCACGCCAGGGTCTGGCTACACCTTC
.,.,14,TRBV18,TRBJ2-3,CASSLSSQGDTQYF,TGTGCCAGCTCACTATCCTCCCAGGGAGATACGCAGTATTTT
.,TRBD1,14,TRBV7-8,TRBJ1-6,CASSARDSNSPLHF,TGTGCCAGCAGCGCCCGGGACAGTAATTCACCCCTCCACTTT
.,TRBD2,14,TRBV18,TRBJ2-1,CASSTRAGVNEQFF,TGTGCCAGCTCAACCCGAGCGGGGGTCAATGAGCAGTTCTTC